This TCR beta chain was recovered during a study of CDR3 diversity in severe acne. TCRdb analysed the PCR reads with MiXCR anew, one entry per CDR3 protein. The sample comprises around 94,000 distinct CDR3 sequences, roughly 51% of which are singletons, and around 12% rests with the top ten. The germline V gene has CDR1 WNHNN and CDR2 SYGVQD (reference sequence). The CDR3 is 15 residues long. With V trimmed by 3 bases and J by 6 bases, 6 bases remained unmatched. This clonotype was detected ten times or more. The TCR sequence derives from a male donor with acne. Sequenced input: blood. V usage is TRBV10-1 and J usage is TRBJ2-3; 10 nucleotides line up with TRBD2. CDR3 sequence: CASSDSSGSSDTQYF. CDR3 bases: TGCGCCAGCAGTGATTCTAGCGGGAGTTCGGATACGCAGTATTTT.